The source of this TCR beta chain is a study of tissue T cells after allogeneic stem cell transplantation. The germline V gene has CDR1 LNHDA and CDR2 SQIVND (reference sequence). The CDR3 totals 15 residues. With 10 bases removed from V and 1 base from J, the gap between germline ends came to 19 bases. The table lists this clone with a few counts. Steroid-refractory graft-versus-host disease after allogeneic hematopoietic cell transplant qualified adults for prospective research-autopsy enrollment. Sequencing used immunoSEQ multiplex PCR; TCRdb keeps in-frame clones, though not all of them. This table holds 700 to 800 clones, 45% found once.

The receptor was derived from a female patient between 35 and 69 years old with steroid-refractory graft-versus-host disease after an allogeneic stem cell transplant. Some T cells could come from the graft donor. The specimen comprised jejunal tissue, sampled at autopsy. The chain combines TRBV19 with TRBJ1-1; D may be TRBD1 (6 bases). The CDR3: CATTPPGARNTEAFF. The CDR3 DNA reads as TGTGCCACCACCCCCCCAGGGGCCAGGAACACTGAAGCTTTCTTT. The entire variable domain, with the rest obtained from reference TRBV19 and TRBJ1-1, is as follows: DGGITQSPKYLFRKEGQNVTLSCEQNLNHDAMYWYRQDPGQGLRLIYYSQIVNDFQKGDIAEGYSVSREKKESFPLTVTSAQKNPTAFYLCATTPPGARNTEAFFGQGTRLTVV.